This entry concerns a single T cell receptor (beta chain). A few counts support this clonotype. What this receptor recognizes is not known. Base quality data are lacking; no much larger clone is found one base away. The data stem from a study of early T cells in non-severe SARS-CoV-2 infection (dated by TCRdb to about 2021). Concerning the study at large: Because TCR sequencing relied on bulk RNA taken from unsorted whole blood, pairing of alpha and beta chains was not possible.

Library prep was done by 5' RACE. Sequencing was performed on a NextSeq 500. Unique molecular identifiers were attached to individual cDNA molecules in the TCR library protocol so that sequencing error and PCR bias could be corrected. TCR alpha and beta chains were both sequenced, and the abundances of alpha and beta sequences in each sample were closely correlated with each other. The authors' pipeline ran thus. Decombinator V4 was used to annotate TCR sequences for V gene, J gene and CDR3. TCRs were defined as expanded if a significant change between any two time points was detected under a Poisson model with p below 0.0001. Abundances of TCRs were expressed as counts per million after normalisation to the total number of TCRs sequenced in each sample. TRAV1-2 paired with TRAJ12, TRAJ20 or TRAJ33 defined MAIT TCRs, while TRAV10 paired with TRAJ18 defined iNKT TCRs. VDJdb, accessed 1 November 2021, was searched for CMV, EBV and SARS-CoV-2 annotated TCRs, with TCRs annotated for multiple antigens excluded. The raw public reads went through TCRdb reprocessing: fastp at Q25, MiXCR clone calling, in-frame beta chains kept. Duplicate CDR3 protein sequences are folded into a single record with the most common DNA and genes. The V and J calls and clone size come from TCRdb's table, not from the authors' own analysis. The sample table contains about 77,000 distinct CDR3 sequences; only one count was recorded for around 12% of them. The ten largest account for about a sixth of the sample.

What the authors observed across the whole study: Matching against VDJdb was skewed toward anti-spike CD8 responses, likely underestimated virus-specific expansions, and missed private and CD4 specificities.

The germline V gene supplies CDR1 KGHSH and CDR2 LQKENI. Relative to germline, V is missing 2 bases and J is missing 6 bases, with 11 bases of the junction outside any gene match. The CDR3 starts with the cysteine, ends with the phenylalanine, and has 17 residues. The retained sequence is limited to the CDR3, 51 bases, with the frame set at the first base. A case-control design nested within a healthcare worker cohort in London, UK, was used, with weekly nasopharyngeal swab PCR tests and blood sampling performed. Healthcare workers were recruited between 23 and 31 March 2020, during the week of the UK lockdown, and were followed weekly for up to roughly 15 weeks.

The receptor was derived from an adult who was a healthcare worker with PCR-confirmed SARS-CoV-2 infection or an uninfected control (not recorded which). The donor label of this sample is uncertain. Recombination connected TRBV18 to TRBJ2-1; the junction holds 9 bases that match TRBD2. The sample here was whole blood, taken at baseline. The CDR3 is CASSPIAGGPSFNEQFF. The sequenced DNA is TGTGCCAGCTCACCAATCGCGGGGGGGCCAAGCTTCAATGAGCAGTTCTTC.